A selection of T cell receptor beta chains follows, all from one sample in a study of immune evolution from preneoplasia to lung adenocarcinoma. Assay: immunoSEQ multiplex PCR; the TCRdb copy retains only in-frame clones and omits some. Altogether roughly 35,000 clones are present, about 74% being singletons, with the ten largest covering about 6.5%. The specimen was FFPE invasive lung adenocarcinoma tissue. These receptors were taken from a person in their 60s with lung adenocarcinoma. Both conserved end residues are part of each CDR3. A D gene is named only where the DNA matches it firmly. Not all rows give a size; the values are once, few, many and, for expanded clones, a class.

V gene	D gene	J gene	clone size	CDR3 DNA	CDR3 protein
TRBV9	-	TRBJ1-5	-	TGTGCCAGCAGCACCTCCGACGGATACAATCAGCCCCAGCATTTT	CASSTSDGYNQPQHF
TRBV29-1	-	TRBJ2-7	once	TGCAGCGTCGGACAGAGCTCCTACGAGCAGTACTTC	CSVGQSSYEQYF
TRBV28	TRBD1	TRBJ2-1	-	TGTGCCAGCAGTTCAGGGGGCACTGAGCAGTTCTTC	CASSSGGTEQFF
TRBV7-2	-	TRBJ2-2	-	TGTGCCAGCAGCTTGTATCCGAGGGAGCTGTTTTTT	CASSLYPRELFF
TRBV6-6	TRBD1	TRBJ2-7	few	TGTGCCAGCAGTCCTGACAGGGCCGAGCAGTACTTC	CASSPDRAEQYF
TRBV10-3	-	TRBJ2-6	-	TGTGCCATCAGTCGGGGTTCTGGGGCCAACGTCCTGACTTTC	CAISRGSGANVLTF
TRBV7-9	TRBD1	TRBJ1-5	-	TGTGCCAGCAGCTTAGGGACAGGGGATATGGGCTATCAGCCCCAGCATTTT	CASSLGTGDMGYQPQHF
TRBV30	-	TRBJ2-5	-	TGTGCCTGGACCTCAGGGGCGGTAGAGACCCAGTACTTC	CAWTSGAVETQYF
TRBV7-8	-	TRBJ2-6	-	TGTGCCAGCAGCTTGGGTAGCTCTGGGGCCAACGTCCTGACTTTC	CASSLGSSGANVLTF
TRBV10-3	-	TRBJ1-5	-	TGTGCCATCAGTGAAGGGCCGACTCAGCCCCAGCATTTT	CAISEGPTQPQHF
TRBV9	-	TRBJ2-7	-	TGTGCCAGCAGCGTCTCGACAGGACCCTACGAGCAGTACTTC	CASSVSTGPYEQYF
TRBV5-1	-	TRBJ1-4	-	TGCGCCAGCAGTCGCAATCCAGGGACTAATGAAAAACTGTTTTTT	CASSRNPGTNEKLFF
TRBV28	-	TRBJ1-1	-	TGTGCCAGCAGTTTATCCGGTCGAGCGGTGAGGAGGACTGAAGCTTTCTTT	CASSLSGRAVRRTEAFF
TRBV9	-	TRBJ2-1	-	TGTGCCAGCAGCGTAGGCAGGACCGGACGGCAGATAGACAATGAGCAGTTCTTC	CASSVGRTGRQIDNEQFF
TRBV27	-	TRBJ1-5	-	TGTGCCAGCAGTTTCCAAGGGGATAATCAGCCCCAGCATTTT	CASSFQGDNQPQHF
TRBV4-1	-	TRBJ2-7	-	TGCGCCAGCAGCCAAGATCCCGGGATAACCTACGAGCAGTACTTC	CASSQDPGITYEQYF
TRBV4-1	TRBD2	TRBJ2-3	-	TGCGCCAGCAGCCCCACGGCTAGCGGAAGCACAGATACGCAGTATTTT	CASSPTASGSTDTQYF
TRBV2	-	TRBJ1-1	-	TGTGCCAGCAGGACCGCCCCGGGCACTGAAGCTTTCTTT	CASRTAPGTEAFF
TRBV7-2	TRBD2	TRBJ2-2	-	TGTGCCAGCAGCCTCATAGCGGGAGCGATCACCGGGGAGTTGTTTTTT	CASSLIAGAITGELFF
TRBV7-8	-	TRBJ1-5	-	TGTGCCAGCAGCTTAACCACAGATCAGCCCCAGCATTTT	CASSLTTDQPQHF
TRBV28	TRBD1	TRBJ2-2	once	TGTGCCAGCAGAAGGACAGGGAGGTACACCGGGGAGCTGTTTTTT	CASRRTGRYTGELFF
TRBV2	-	TRBJ2-5	-	TGTGCCAGCGGGGTCGGGACCCAGTACTTC	CASGVGTQYF
TRBV9	-	TRBJ1-1	-	TGTGCCAGCGCAGGATCGAACACTGAAGCTTTCTTT	CASAGSNTEAFF
TRBV5-1	TRBD1	TRBJ2-1	-	TGCGCCAGCAGCTCACATCTAGGACAGGGAACAGGGGGGTCCTACAATGAGCAGTTCTTC	CASSSHLGQGTGGSYNEQFF
TRBV18	-	TRBJ2-7	-	TGTGCCAGCTCACTCAAGTACGAGCAGTACTTC	CASSLKYEQYF
TRBV28	TRBD2	TRBJ2-3	-	TGTGCCAGCACGGAGAAGCGGGAGTCAGCAGATACGCAGTATTTT	CASTEKRESADTQYF
TRBV2	TRBD1	TRBJ2-1	once	TGTGCCAGCAGGAAACAGGGGGCGAGTAGGAACAATGAGCAGTTCTTC	CASRKQGASRNNEQFF
TRBV6-4	-	TRBJ2-1	once	TGTGCCAGCAGTGATAACGAGCACAATGAGCAGTTCTTC	CASSDNEHNEQFF
TRBV5-1	TRBD2	TRBJ2-1	-	TGCGCCAGCAGCCCCGGACTAGCGGGTTCAAAGGGAGAGCAGTTCTTC	CASSPGLAGSKGEQFF
TRBV19	TRBD1	TRBJ2-5	-	TGTGCCAGTAGTATAGGGGACAGGGGGCGCGGAGAGACCCAGTACTTC	CASSIGDRGRGETQYF
TRBV19	TRBD1	TRBJ1-2	-	TGTGCCAGTAGTTTCCAGGACAGGGGGCGCGGCTACACCTTC	CASSFQDRGRGYTF
TRBV5-4	TRBD1	TRBJ1-1	-	TGTGCCAGCACCTCAGGGGGCAGTCCCACTGAAGCTTTCTTT	CASTSGGSPTEAFF
TRBV11-2	-	TRBJ2-7	-	TGTGCCAGCAGCTTAGGCGGTGGGGGTTCCTACGAGCAGTACTTC	CASSLGGGGSYEQYF
TRBV18	-	TRBJ2-3	-	TGTGCCAGCTCACCAATAGGGAGCACAGATACGCAGTATTTT	CASSPIGSTDTQYF
TRBV7-9	-	TRBJ2-3	-	TGTGCCAGCAGCGCAGAAGGAAGCACAGATACGCAGTATTTT	CASSAEGSTDTQYF
TRBV19	-	TRBJ2-1	-	TGTGCCAGTAGCAACGATACGGGACCCTACAATGAGCAGTTCTTC	CASSNDTGPYNEQFF
TRBV6-1	TRBD2	TRBJ2-7	-	TGTGCCAGCAGTGAGGCGGGGGACGGTCCCTACGAGCAGTACTTC	CASSEAGDGPYEQYF
TRBV7-8	-	TRBJ2-3	-	TGTGCCAGCAGTATTATGCATACGCAGTATTTT	CASSIMHTQYF
TRBV6-5	-	TRBJ2-1	-	TGTGCCAGCAGTTACGAAGGACAGTACAATGAGCAGTTCTTC	CASSYEGQYNEQFF
TRBV10-3	TRBD1	TRBJ2-7	-	TGTGCCATCAGCTCAGGGGGCTCCTACGAGCAGTACTTC	CAISSGGSYEQYF
TRBV23-1	-	TRBJ2-5	-	TGCGCCAGCAGCCAAGAGACCCAGTACTTC	CASSQETQYF
TRBV2	-	TRBJ2-7	medium-sized	TGTGCCAGCAGTGAACCCAGGGGATCCTACGAGCAGTACTTC	CASSEPRGSYEQYF
TRBV19	-	TRBJ1-2	-	TGTGCCAGTAGTACCACCTGGGGGGGAGAGTATGGCTACACCTTC	CASSTTWGGEYGYTF
TRBV19	-	TRBJ1-2	-	TGTGCCAGTAGTGATTCGGGGGACGGCTACACCTTC	CASSDSGDGYTF
TRBV28	-	TRBJ2-1	-	TGTGCCAGCAGGGAGTACAATGAGCAGTTCTTC	CASREYNEQFF
TRBV18	-	TRBJ1-2	-	TGTGCCAGCTCACCAAGAGTGACGGAACCTCTTAATGGCTACACCTTC	CASSPRVTEPLNGYTF
TRBV18	-	TRBJ2-7	-	TGTGCCAGCTCACCACCGTCGACGGGGAAGGGGGAGCAGTACTTC	CASSPPSTGKGEQYF
TRBV9	TRBD1	TRBJ2-5	-	TGTGCCAGCAGCGCCCGAGGGGACAGGGGGGAGACCCAGTACTTC	CASSARGDRGETQYF
TRBV6-5	-	TRBJ1-5	medium-sized	TGTGCCAGCAGCCCCGACAGCTTCAATCAGCCCCAGCATTTT	CASSPDSFNQPQHF
TRBV5-4	TRBD1	TRBJ1-2	-	TGTGCCAGCAGCGGAACAGGGGCCGCATATGGCTACACCTTC	CASSGTGAAYGYTF
TRBV4-1	TRBD1	TRBJ2-1	-	TGCGCCAGCAGCCAGGAGGACAGGGAGATACACAATGAGCAGTTCTTC	CASSQEDREIHNEQFF
TRBV18	-	TRBJ2-2	-	TGTGCCAGCTCACAGGAAGCCACGAACACCGGGGAGCTGTTTTTT	CASSQEATNTGELFF
TRBV28	TRBD1	TRBJ1-2	-	TGTGCCAGCAGTTTATGGACAGGGGGCCATGGCTACACCTTC	CASSLWTGGHGYTF
TRBV7-8	TRBD2	TRBJ2-7	few	TGTGCCAGCAGCCCACCTGGACTAGCGGGAGGGGGGGGCTACGAGCAGTACTTC	CASSPPGLAGGGGYEQYF
TRBV27	TRBD1	TRBJ1-1	-	TGTGCCAGCAGTTTTCGGGCCTGGACAGGTTCGGACACTGAAGCTTTCTTT	CASSFRAWTGSDTEAFF